This TCR beta chain was observed in a study of type 1 regulatory T cells. Whole-study context: An in vitro protocol generated T-allo10, a Tr1-enriched, alloantigen-specific CD4 T cell product.

The graft donor-derived T-allo10 cells reportedly recognize host alloantigens, are anergic, and suppress alloantigen-specifically. From the reads, TCRdb called clonotypes with MiXCR, one entry per CDR3 protein. Of tens of thousands of distinct CDR3 sequences listed, approximately 77% are singletons. This clonotype was seen a handful of times. Antigen: not known. The sequence was collected from a human donor in good health. Sequencing input: cultured T cells, either the whole culture or a sorted T cell fraction (not recorded which). Subset in this sample: Tr1-enriched cell product generated in vitro against host alloantigens.

As DNA, the CDR3 is TGTGCCAGCAGTTCTCCTAGCGGGGGGATCTTCGAGCAGTACTTC. Protein: CASSSPSGGIFEQYF. The chain has TRBV27 and TRBJ2-7; 11 bases align to TRBD2. The germline gives CDR1 MNHEY, CDR2 SMNVEV (reference sequence). This CDR3 is built from 15 residues. After removal of 4 bases from V and 6 bases from J, the junction contained 8 bases not matched to a gene.